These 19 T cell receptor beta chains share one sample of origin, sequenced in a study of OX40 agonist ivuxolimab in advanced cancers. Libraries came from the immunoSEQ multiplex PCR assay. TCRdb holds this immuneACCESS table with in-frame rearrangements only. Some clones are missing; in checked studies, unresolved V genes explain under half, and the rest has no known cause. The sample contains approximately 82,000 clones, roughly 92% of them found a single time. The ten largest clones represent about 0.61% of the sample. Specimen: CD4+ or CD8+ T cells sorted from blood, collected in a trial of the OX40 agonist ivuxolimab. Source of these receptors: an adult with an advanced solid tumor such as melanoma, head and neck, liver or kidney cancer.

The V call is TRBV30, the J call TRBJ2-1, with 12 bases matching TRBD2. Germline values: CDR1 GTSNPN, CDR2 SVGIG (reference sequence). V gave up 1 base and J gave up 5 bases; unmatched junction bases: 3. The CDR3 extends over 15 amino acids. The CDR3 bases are TGTGCCTGGAGTGAAGGACTAGCGGGAAACAATGAGCAGTTCTTC. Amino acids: CAWSEGLAGNNEQFF. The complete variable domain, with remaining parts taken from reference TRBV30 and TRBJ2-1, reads SQTIHQWPATLVQPVGSPLSLECTVEGTSNPNLYWYRQAAGRGLQLLFYSVGIGQISSEVPQNLSASRPQDRQFILSSKKLLLSDSGFYLCAWSEGLAGNNEQFFGPGTRLTVL.

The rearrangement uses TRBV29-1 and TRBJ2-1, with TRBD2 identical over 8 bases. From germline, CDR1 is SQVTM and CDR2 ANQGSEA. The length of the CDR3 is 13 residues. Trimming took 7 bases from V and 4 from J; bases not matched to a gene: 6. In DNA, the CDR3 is TGCAGCGCCAGACTAGCGCCGTACAATGAGCAGTTCTTC. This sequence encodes CSARLAPYNEQFF.

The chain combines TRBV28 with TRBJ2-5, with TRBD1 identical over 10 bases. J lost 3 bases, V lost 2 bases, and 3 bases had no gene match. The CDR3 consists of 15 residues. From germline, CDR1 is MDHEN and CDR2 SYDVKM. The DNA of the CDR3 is TGTGCCAGCAGTTTACCAGGGACAGGGGAAGAGACCCAGTACTTC. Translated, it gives CASSLPGTGEETQYF. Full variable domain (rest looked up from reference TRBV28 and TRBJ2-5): DVKVTQSSRYLVKRTGEKVFLECVQDMDHENMFWYRQDPGLGLRLIYFSYDVKMKEKGDIPEGYSVSREKKERFSLILESASTNQTSMYLCASSLPGTGEETQYFGPGTRLLVL.

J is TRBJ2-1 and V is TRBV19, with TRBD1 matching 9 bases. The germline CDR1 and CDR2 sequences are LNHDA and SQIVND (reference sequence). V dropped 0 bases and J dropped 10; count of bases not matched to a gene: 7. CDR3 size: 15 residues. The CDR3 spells CASSIEGQGFGEQFF. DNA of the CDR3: TGTGCCAGTAGTATAGAAGGACAGGGGTTCGGGGAGCAGTTCTTC.

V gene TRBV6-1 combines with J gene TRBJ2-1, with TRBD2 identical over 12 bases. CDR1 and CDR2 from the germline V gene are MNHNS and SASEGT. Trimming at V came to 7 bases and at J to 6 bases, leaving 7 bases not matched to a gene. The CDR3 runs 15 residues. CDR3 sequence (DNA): TGTGCCAGCACCCCGCTAGCGGGAGGGGGCAATGAGCAGTTCTTC. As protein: CASTPLAGGGNEQFF.

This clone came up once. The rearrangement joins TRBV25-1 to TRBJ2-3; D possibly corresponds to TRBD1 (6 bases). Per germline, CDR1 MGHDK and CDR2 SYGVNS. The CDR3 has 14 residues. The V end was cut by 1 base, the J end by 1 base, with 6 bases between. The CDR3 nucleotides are TGTGCCAGCAGTGAATGGACAGGCACAGATACGCAGTATTTT. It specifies CASSEWTGTDTQYF.

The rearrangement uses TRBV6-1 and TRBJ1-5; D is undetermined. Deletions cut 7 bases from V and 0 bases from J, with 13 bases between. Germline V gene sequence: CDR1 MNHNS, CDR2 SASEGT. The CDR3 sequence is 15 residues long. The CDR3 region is CASTITLNSNQPQHF. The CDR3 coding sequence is TGTGCCAGCACAATTACTTTGAATAGCAATCAGCCCCAGCATTTT.

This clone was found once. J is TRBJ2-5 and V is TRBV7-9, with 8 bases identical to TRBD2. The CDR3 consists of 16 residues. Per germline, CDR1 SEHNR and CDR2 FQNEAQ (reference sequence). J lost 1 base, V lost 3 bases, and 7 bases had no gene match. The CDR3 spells CASSFDAGGSQETQYF. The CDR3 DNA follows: TGTGCCAGCAGCTTTGACGCGGGAGGAAGCCAAGAGACCCAGTACTTC.

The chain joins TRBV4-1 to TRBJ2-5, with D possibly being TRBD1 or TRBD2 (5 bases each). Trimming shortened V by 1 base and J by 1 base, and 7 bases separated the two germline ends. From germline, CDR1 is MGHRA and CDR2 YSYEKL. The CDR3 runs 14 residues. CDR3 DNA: TGCGCCAGCAGCCAAGTGGGGGTCCAAGAGACCCAGTACTTC. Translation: CASSQVGVQETQYF.

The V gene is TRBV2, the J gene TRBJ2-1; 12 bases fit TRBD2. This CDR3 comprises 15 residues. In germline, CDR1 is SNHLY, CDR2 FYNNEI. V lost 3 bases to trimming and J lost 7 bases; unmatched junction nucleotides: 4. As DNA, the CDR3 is TGTGCCAGCAGTGATTGGCTAGCGGGGGGGAATGAGCAGTTCTTC. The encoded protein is CASSDWLAGGNEQFF. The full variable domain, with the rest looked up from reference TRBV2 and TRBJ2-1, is EPEVTQTPSHQVTQMGQEVILRCVPISNHLYFYWYRQILGQKVEFLVSFYNNEISEKSEIFDDQFSVERPDGSNFTLKIRSTKLEDSAMYFCASSDWLAGGNEQFFGPGTRLTVL.

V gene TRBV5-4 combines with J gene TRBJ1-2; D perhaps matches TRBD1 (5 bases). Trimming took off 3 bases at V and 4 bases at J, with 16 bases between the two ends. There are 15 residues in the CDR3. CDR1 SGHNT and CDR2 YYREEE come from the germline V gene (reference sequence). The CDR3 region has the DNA TGTGCCAGCAGCTCGGACGGGGCGCGTGGCTATGGCTACACCTTC. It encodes CASSSDGARGYGYTF.

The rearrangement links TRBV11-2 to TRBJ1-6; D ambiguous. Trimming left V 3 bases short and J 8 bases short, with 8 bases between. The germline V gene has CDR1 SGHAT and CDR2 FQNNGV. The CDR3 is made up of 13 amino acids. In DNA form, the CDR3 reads TGTGCCAGCAGCTTTCTGAGAGATTCACCCCTCCACTTT. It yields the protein CASSFLRDSPLHF. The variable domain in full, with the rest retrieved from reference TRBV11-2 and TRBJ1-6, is EAGVAQSPRYKIIEKRQSVAFWCNPISGHATLYWYQQILGQGPKLLIQFQNNGVVDDSQLPKDRFSAERLKGVDSTLKIQPAKLEDSAVYLCASSFLRDSPLHFGNGTRLTVT.

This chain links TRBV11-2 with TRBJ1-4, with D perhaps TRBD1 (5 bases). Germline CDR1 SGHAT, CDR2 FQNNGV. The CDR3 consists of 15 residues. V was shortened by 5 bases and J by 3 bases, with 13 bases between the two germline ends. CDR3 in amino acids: CASSEVGGSNEKLFF. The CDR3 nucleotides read TGTGCCAGCAGCGAAGTGGGGGGATCTAATGAAAAACTGTTTTTT.

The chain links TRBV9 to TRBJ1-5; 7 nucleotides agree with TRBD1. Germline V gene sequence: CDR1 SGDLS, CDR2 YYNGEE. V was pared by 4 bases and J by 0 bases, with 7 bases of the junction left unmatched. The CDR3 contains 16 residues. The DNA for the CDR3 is TGTGCCAGCAGCCCCGGGAGACAGGGTAGCAATCAGCCCCAGCATTTT. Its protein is CASSPGRQGSNQPQHF.

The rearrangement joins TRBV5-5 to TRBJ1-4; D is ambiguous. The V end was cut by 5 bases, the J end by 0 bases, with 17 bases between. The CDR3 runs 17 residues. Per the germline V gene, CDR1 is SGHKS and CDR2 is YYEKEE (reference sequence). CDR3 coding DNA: TGTGCCAGCAGTTTTGGCCCGGGGTCTGCAACTAATGAAAAACTGTTTTTT. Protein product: CASSFGPGSATNEKLFF. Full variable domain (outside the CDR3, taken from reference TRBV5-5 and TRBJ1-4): DAGVTQSPTHLIKTRGQQVTLRCSPISGHKSVSWYQQVLGQGPQFIFQYYEKEERGRGNFPDRFSARQFPNYSSELNVNALLLGDSALYLCASSFGPGSATNEKLFFGSGTQLSVL.

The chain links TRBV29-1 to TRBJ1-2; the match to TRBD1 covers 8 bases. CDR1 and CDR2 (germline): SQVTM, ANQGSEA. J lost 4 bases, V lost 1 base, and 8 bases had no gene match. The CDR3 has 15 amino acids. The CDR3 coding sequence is TGCAGCGTTGAAGGCGACAGGGGAAAGATCTATGGCTACACCTTC. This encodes CSVEGDRGKIYGYTF. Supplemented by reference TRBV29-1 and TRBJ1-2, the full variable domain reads SAVISQKPSRDICQRGTSLTIQCQVDSQVTMMFWYRQQPGQSLTLIATANQGSEATYESGFVIDKFPISRPNLTFSTLTVSNMSPEDSSIYLCSVEGDRGKIYGYTFGSGTRLTVV.

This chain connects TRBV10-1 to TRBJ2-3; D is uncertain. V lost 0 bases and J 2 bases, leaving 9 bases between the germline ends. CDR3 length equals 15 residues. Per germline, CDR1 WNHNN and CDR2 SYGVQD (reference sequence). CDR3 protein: CASSESTHNTDTQYF. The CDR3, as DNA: TGCGCCAGCAGTGAGTCAACGCACAACACAGATACGCAGTATTTT.

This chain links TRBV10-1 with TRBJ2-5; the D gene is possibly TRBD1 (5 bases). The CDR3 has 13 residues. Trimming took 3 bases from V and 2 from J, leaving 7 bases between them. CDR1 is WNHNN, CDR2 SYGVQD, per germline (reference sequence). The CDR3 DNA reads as TGCGCCAGCAGTGACAGGGTTCAAGAGACCCAGTACTTC. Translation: CASSDRVQETQYF.

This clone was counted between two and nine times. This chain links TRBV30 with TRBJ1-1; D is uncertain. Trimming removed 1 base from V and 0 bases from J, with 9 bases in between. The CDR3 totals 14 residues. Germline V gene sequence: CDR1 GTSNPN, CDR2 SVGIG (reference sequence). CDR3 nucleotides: TGTGCCTGGAGTGCGCTGAGAATGAACACTGAAGCTTTCTTT. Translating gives CAWSALRMNTEAFF.